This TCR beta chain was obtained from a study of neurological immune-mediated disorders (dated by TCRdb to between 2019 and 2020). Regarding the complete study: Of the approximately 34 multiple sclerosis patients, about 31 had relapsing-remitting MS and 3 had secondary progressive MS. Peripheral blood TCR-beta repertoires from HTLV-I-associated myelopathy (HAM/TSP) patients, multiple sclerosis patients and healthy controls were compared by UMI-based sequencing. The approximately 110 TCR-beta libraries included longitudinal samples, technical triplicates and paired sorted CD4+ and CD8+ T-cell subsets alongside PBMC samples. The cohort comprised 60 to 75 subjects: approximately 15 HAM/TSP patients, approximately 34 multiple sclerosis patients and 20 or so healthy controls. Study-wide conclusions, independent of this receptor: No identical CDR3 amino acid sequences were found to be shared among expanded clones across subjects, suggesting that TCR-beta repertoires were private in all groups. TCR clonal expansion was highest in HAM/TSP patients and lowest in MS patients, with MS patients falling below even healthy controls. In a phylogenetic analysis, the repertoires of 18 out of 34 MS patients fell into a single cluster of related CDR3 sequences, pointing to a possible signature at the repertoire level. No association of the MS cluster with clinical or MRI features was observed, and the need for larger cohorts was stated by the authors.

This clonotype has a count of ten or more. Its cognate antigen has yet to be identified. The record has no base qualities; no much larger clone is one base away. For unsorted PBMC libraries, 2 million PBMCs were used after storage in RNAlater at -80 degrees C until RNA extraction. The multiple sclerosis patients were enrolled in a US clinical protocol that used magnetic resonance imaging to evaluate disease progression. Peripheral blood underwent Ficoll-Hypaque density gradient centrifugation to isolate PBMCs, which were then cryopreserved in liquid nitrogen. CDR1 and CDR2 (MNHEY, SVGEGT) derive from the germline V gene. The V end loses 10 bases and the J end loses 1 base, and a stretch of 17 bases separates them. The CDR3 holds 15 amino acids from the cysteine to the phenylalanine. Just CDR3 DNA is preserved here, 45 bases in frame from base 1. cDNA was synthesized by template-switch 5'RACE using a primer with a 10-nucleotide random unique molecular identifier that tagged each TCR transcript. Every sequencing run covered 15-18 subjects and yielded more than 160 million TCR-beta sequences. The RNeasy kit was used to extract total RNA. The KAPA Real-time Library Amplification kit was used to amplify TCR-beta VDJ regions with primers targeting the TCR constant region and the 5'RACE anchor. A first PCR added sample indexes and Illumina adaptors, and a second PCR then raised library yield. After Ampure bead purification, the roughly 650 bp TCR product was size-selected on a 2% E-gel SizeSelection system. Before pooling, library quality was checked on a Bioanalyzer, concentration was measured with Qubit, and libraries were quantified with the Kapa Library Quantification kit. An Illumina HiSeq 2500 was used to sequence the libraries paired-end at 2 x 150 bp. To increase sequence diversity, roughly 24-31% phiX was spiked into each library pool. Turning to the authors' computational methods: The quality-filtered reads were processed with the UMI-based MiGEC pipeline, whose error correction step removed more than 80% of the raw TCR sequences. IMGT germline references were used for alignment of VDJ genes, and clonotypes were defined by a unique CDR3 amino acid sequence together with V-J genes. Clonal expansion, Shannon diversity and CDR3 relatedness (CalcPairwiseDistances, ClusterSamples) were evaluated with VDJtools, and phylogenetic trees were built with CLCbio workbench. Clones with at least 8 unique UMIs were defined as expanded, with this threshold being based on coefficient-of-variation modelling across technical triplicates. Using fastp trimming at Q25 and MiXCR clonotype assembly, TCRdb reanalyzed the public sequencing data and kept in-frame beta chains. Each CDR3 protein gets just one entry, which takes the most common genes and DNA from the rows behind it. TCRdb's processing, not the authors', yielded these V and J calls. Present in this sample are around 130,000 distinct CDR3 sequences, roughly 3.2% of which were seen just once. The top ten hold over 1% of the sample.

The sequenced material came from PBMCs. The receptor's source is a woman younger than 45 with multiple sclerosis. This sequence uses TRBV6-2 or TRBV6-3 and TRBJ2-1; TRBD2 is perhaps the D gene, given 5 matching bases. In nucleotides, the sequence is TGTGCCACCGAGCTCCGGGGTAGGTCCTACAATGAGCAGTTCTTC. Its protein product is CATELRGRSYNEQFF.